The 12 T cell receptor beta chains given below trace back to one sample, sequenced in a study of spatial heterogeneity in lung cancer. In TCRdb, the 5' RACE reads were re-called with MiXCR into one record per CDR3 protein. Among about 11,000 distinct CDR3 sequences listed, more than 3.5% were seen once. Time point specified: sample taken at primary tumor resection. This material consisted of PBMCs, taken at surgery. All receptors derive from a female donor with early-stage non-small cell lung cancer.

This clonotype was counted many times. The V gene is TRBV5-1, the J gene TRBJ2-1; 8 bases line up with TRBD2. Per germline, CDR1 SGHRS and CDR2 YFSETQ. The trim removed 0 bases at V and 2 bases at J, leaving 4 bases unmatched. CDR3 length: 16 residues. CDR3 DNA: TGCGCCAGCAGCTTGGCCGGACTAGCCACCTACAATGAGCAGTTCTTC. Amino acids: CASSLAGLATYNEQFF.

This clonotype was seen ten or more times. The chain is built from TRBV29-1 and TRBJ2-7; TRBD1 agrees at 8 bases. Germline loops: CDR1 SQVTM, CDR2 ANQGSEA. Germline trimming cut 3 bases from V and 5 bases from J; bases unmatched to any gene: 6. The CDR3 length is 13 residues. The CDR3: CSVETGQGHEQYF. In DNA form, the CDR3 reads TGCAGCGTTGAGACCGGACAGGGCCACGAGCAGTACTTC.

This clonotype was picked up many times. The genes are TRBV6-6 and TRBJ1-2; 7 bases match TRBD1. J was trimmed by 4 bases and V by 7 bases; bases with no gene match: 9. The V gene's germline CDR1 is MNHNY and CDR2 SVGAGI (reference sequence). This CDR3 has 14 residues. The CDR3 spells CASNIGGPSYGYTF. CDR3 nucleotides: TGTGCCAGCAATATAGGGGGCCCTAGCTATGGCTACACCTTC.

This clonotype occurred many times. CDR3 in DNA: TGTGCCAGCAGCTTAGCGGACTCGACTACGAGGCAGTACTTC. It yields the protein CASSLADSTTRQYF. This chain links TRBV7-2 with TRBJ2-7, with a possible D match to TRBD2 (5 bases). Trimming stripped 0 bases from V and 9 bases from J, with 15 bases between. Per the germline V gene, CDR1 is SGHTA and CDR2 is FQGNSA. This CDR3 is 14 amino acids long.

In this sample, this clonotype turned up many times. One end of the junction varies from germline; a read error may be responsible. The chain uses TRBV18 and TRBJ2-6; D ambiguous. This CDR3 has 16 residues. The germline gives CDR1 KGHSH, CDR2 LQKENI. The CDR3 reads CASSPRLTSEANVLTF. The CDR3 coding sequence is TGTGCCAGCTCACCACGACTGACCTCTGAGGCCAACGTCCTGACTTTC.

This clonotype was observed at least ten times. V gene TRBV14 combines with J gene TRBJ2-5, with 14 bases identical to TRBD2. Germline trimming cut 4 bases from V and 3 bases from J; bases unmatched to any gene: 7. Germline assignment: CDR1 SGHDN and CDR2 FVKESK. The CDR3 totals 17 residues. The CDR3 DNA follows: TGTGCCAGCAGCCCGTGGGGACTAGCGGGAGAGGAAGAGACCCAGTACTTC. This sequence encodes CASSPWGLAGEEETQYF.

This clonotype has a count of ten or more. V usage is TRBV7-9 and J usage is TRBJ2-3; D may be TRBD1 (5 bases). The CDR3 has 17 residues. The germline gives CDR1 SEHNR, CDR2 FQNEAQ (reference sequence). Between the trimmed V and J ends, which lost 5 bases and 0 bases, there was a span of 18 bases. The CDR3 sequence is CASSRLQFGASTDTQYF. DNA of the CDR3: TGTGCCAGCAGCCGGCTCCAGTTTGGGGCTAGCACAGATACGCAGTATTTT.

This clonotype was detected ten times or more. The V call is TRBV7-2, the J call TRBJ2-6, with D unresolved. CDR1 and CDR2 from the germline V gene are SGHTA and FQGNSA. V was pared by 5 bases and J by 0 bases, with 8 bases between. The CDR3 has 15 residues. The CDR3 coding sequence is TGTGCCAGCAGCCAAGGATACTCTGGGGCCAACGTCCTGACTTTC. This gives the protein CASSQGYSGANVLTF.

This clonotype was seen at least ten times. The V gene is TRBV5-5, the J gene TRBJ2-2; TRBD2 agrees at 14 bases. Germline V CDR1 and CDR2: SGHKS, YYEKEE (reference sequence). J gave up 6 bases and V 4 bases, and 2 bases lay outside the gene matches. This CDR3 is 15 amino acids long. The CDR3 nucleotides read TGTGCCAGCAGCGGGACTAGCGGGAGTCCCGGGGAGCTGTTTTTT. This codes for CASSGTSGSPGELFF.

This clonotype was counted ten times or more. This chain links TRBV6-2 or TRBV6-3 with TRBJ2-7; 8 bases are a match to TRBD2. After removal of 2 bases from V and 7 bases from J, the junction contained 10 bases not matched to a gene. Per germline, CDR1 MNHEY and CDR2 SVGEGT. The CDR3 contains 15 residues. CDR3 sequence: CASSYGPAGAWEQYF. In DNA form, the CDR3 reads TGTGCCAGCAGTTACGGGCCAGCGGGGGCCTGGGAGCAGTACTTC.

There are many counts of this clonotype. The gene calls are TRBV3-1 and TRBJ2-4, with 9 bases fitting TRBD1. Per germline, CDR1 LGHDT and CDR2 YNNKEL (reference sequence). V shed 1 base, J shed 9 bases, and the junction held 10 bases outside the gene matches. CDR3 length: 16 amino acids. CDR3 region: CASSQGGTGTWGIQYF. In nucleotides, the CDR3 is TGTGCCAGCAGCCAAGGCGGGACAGGGACTTGGGGCATTCAGTACTTC.

This chain links TRBV20-1 with TRBJ2-1; 12 bases agree with TRBD2. The CDR3 totals 18 residues. Germline V CDR1 and CDR2: DFQATT, SNEGSKA (reference sequence). V shed 0 bases and J 7 bases; nucleotides not matched to a gene: 13. CDR3 region: CSAREPWGLAGGPNEQFF. The CDR3 DNA follows: TGCAGTGCTAGAGAGCCTTGGGGTCTAGCGGGGGGGCCGAATGAGCAGTTCTTC.